This is a list of T cell receptor beta chains from one sample in a study of blood T cell repertoires in COVID-19. TCRdb's copy holds only in-frame clones and misses some; the assay was immunoSEQ multiplex PCR. The data show 200,000 or so clones, roughly nine tenths seen once. The sequenced material came from peripheral blood. The receptor source for this set is a man in his 70s with acute or convalescent COVID-19. Both conserved end residues are part of each CDR3. Fields, in order: D gene, V gene, J gene, clone size, CDR3 DNA, CDR3 protein. A D gene is named only where the DNA matches it firmly. Not every row has a clone size; where given, it reads once, few, many or a size class.

>.|TRBV9|TRBJ2-1|.
TGTGCCAGCAGCGTTACTAGTACTTTTTTTAATGAGCAGTTCTTC
CASSVTSTFFNEQFF
>TRBD2|TRBV7-8|TRBJ2-2|.
TGTGCCAGCAGCTTGAAGATAGCGGGATCGAACACCGGGGAGCTGTTTTTT
CASSLKIAGSNTGELFF
>.|TRBV30|TRBJ1-1|.
TGTGCCTGGAGTTCGGTCACTGAAGCTTTCTTT
CAWSSVTEAFF
>TRBD2|TRBV30|TRBJ2-1|.
TGTGCCCTTCGGGGACTAGCGGGAGTGGGGGGCTACAATGAGCAGTTCTTC
CALRGLAGVGGYNEQFF
>TRBD1|TRBV5-1|TRBJ2-3|.
TGCGCCAGCAGCACCGGGACAGGGATTCGAGATACGCAGTATTTT
CASSTGTGIRDTQYF
>.|TRBV7-2|TRBJ2-2|.
TGTGCCAGCAGCCCCCGACATCCCGGGGAGCTGTTTTTT
CASSPRHPGELFF
>TRBD1|TRBV3-1/TRBV3-2|TRBJ1-5|.
TGTGCCAGCAGCCAATCCGGGACAGGGGGTCAGCCCCAGCATTTT
CASSQSGTGGQPQHF
>TRBD1|TRBV27|TRBJ2-2|.
TGTGCCAGCAGTTTCTGGGTGCAGGGGGTTAACACCGGGGAGCTGTTTTTT
CASSFWVQGVNTGELFF
>.|TRBV6-1|TRBJ2-6|.
TGTGCCAGCAGTGAAGTCCACATTGCTGGGGCCAACGTCCTGACTTTC
CASSEVHIAGANVLTF
>TRBD1|TRBV6-5|TRBJ1-2|.
TGTGCCAGCAGGCCCGGGACAGGAAGATCCGGCTACACCTTC
CASRPGTGRSGYTF
>TRBD1|TRBV9|TRBJ2-3|.
TGTGCCAGCAGCGTCGAACCGGGACAGCAATGGCAGTATTTT
CASSVEPGQQWQYF
>.|TRBV27|TRBJ2-3|.
TGTGCCAGCAGTTTATACACAGGGGGGGGGACAGATACGCAGTATTTT
CASSLYTGGGTDTQYF
>TRBD2|TRBV7-2|TRBJ2-7|.
TGTGCCAGCAGCTTATTCGGACTAGCGGAACCACTCCCCTACGAGCAGTACTTC
CASSLFGLAEPLPYEQYF
>.|TRBV6-4|TRBJ2-7|.
TGTGCCAGCAGTGGAGGCCGGAGCGACAGTAGCTACTACGAGCAGTACTTC
CASSGGRSDSSYYEQYF
>.|TRBV18|TRBJ1-2|few
TGTGCCAGCTCACCTTCCAGGAACTATGGCTACACCTTC
CASSPSRNYGYTF
>.|TRBV19|TRBJ1-2|.
TGTGCCAGTAGTCATGGACAAGGCGGCTACACCTTC
CASSHGQGGYTF
>TRBD2|TRBV27|TRBJ2-4|once
TGTGCCAGCAGCAATAGCGGGAGGGTAACCAAAAACATTCAGTACTTC
CASSNSGRVTKNIQYF
>.|TRBV20-1|TRBJ2-7|.
TGCAGTGCAGAGGCAGCGGAAGAGCAGTACTTC
CSAEAAEEQYF
>.|TRBV4-1|TRBJ1-2|once
TGCGCCAGCAGCCCATCGGGGAGCTCCTATGGCTACACCTTC
CASSPSGSSYGYTF
>.|TRBV7-9|TRBJ2-3|.
TGTGCCAGCAGCTCCGGCACTACTCGCACAGATACGCAGTATTTT
CASSSGTTRTDTQYF
>.|TRBV7-8|TRBJ1-1|.
TGTGCCAGCAGCTTAACATCTGGGCGTGAAGCTTTCTTT
CASSLTSGREAFF
>TRBD1|TRBV5-5|TRBJ2-7|.
TGTGCCAGCAGCTACTCCGGGACAGGGGTAAACGAGCAGTACTTC
CASSYSGTGVNEQYF
>.|TRBV10-3|TRBJ2-3|.
TGTGCCATCAGGGGCGGGATTAGCACAGATACGCAGTATTTT
CAIRGGISTDTQYF
>TRBD1|TRBV9|TRBJ2-1|.
TGTGCCAGCAGCGTAGCTCCCACAGGGGGGTACAATGAGCAGTTCTTC
CASSVAPTGGYNEQFF
>.|TRBV27|TRBJ1-6|.
TGTGCCAGCAGTTTCCGGGGGAATTCACCCCTCCACTTT
CASSFRGNSPLHF
>TRBD2|TRBV9|TRBJ2-2|.
TGTGCCAGCAGCGTAGCTCCAGCGGGGACCACCGGGGAGCTGTTTTTT
CASSVAPAGTTGELFF
>.|TRBV27|TRBJ2-3|once
TGTGCCAGCAGTTTATTCGGAGGCACAGATACGCAGTATTTT
CASSLFGGTDTQYF
>.|TRBV28|TRBJ1-1|few
TGTGCCAGCAGTCTTCGGACAGCTTCTCTTAACACTGAAGCTTTCTTT
CASSLRTASLNTEAFF
>.|TRBV7-3|TRBJ2-1|.
TGTGCCAGCAGCGGACGGGACTCCCGGGATGAGCAGTTCTTC
CASSGRDSRDEQFF
>.|TRBV7-2|TRBJ1-6|.
TGTGCCAGCAGCTTAGATTCAGGGGTTAATTCACCCCTCCACTTT
CASSLDSGVNSPLHF
>.|TRBV13|TRBJ1-1|.
TGTGCCAGCAGCACCACATATACTGAAGCTTTCTTT
CASSTTYTEAFF
>.|TRBV18|TRBJ1-1|.
TGTGCCAGCTCGCGCTCCGGGACTGCAACAAACACTGAAGCTTTCTTT
CASSRSGTATNTEAFF
>TRBD1|TRBV13|TRBJ2-3|few
TGTGCCAGCAGCTTTCCAGGGGGCGGAAGCACAGATACGCAGTATTTT
CASSFPGGGSTDTQYF
>.|TRBV3-1/TRBV3-2|TRBJ1-1|.
TGTGCCAGCAGCCAAGCAGGGGCCCGGGAAGCTTTCTTT
CASSQAGAREAFF
>TRBD1|TRBV5-1|TRBJ1-5|.
TGCGCCAGCAGCTTGGTGGCGGGACAGAATCAGCCCCAGCATTTT
CASSLVAGQNQPQHF
>TRBD1|TRBV5-1|TRBJ1-2|.
TGCGCCAGCAGCTTGGTGACAGGGGTTGGCTACACCTTC
CASSLVTGVGYTF
>TRBD1|TRBV9|TRBJ1-1|.
TGTGCCAGCAGCGTAGTAGGGACAGGGGGCCGTAACACTGAAGCTTTCTTT
CASSVVGTGGRNTEAFF
>.|TRBV5-1|TRBJ2-1|.
TGCGCCAGCTTTGGACAAAACTACAATGAGCAGTTCTTC
CASFGQNYNEQFF
>TRBD2|TRBV19|TRBJ2-3|.
TGTGCCAGTAGTCCAGCGGGAGGCGGCACAGATACGCAGTATTTT
CASSPAGGGTDTQYF
>.|TRBV6-1|TRBJ1-5|.
TGTGCCAGCAGTGACGGAGGGATGAGCAATCAGCCCCAGCATTTT
CASSDGGMSNQPQHF
>TRBD1|TRBV19|TRBJ2-7|once
TGTGCCAGTAGTATGAGGGACAGGGCCCACTACGAGCAGTACTTC
CASSMRDRAHYEQYF
>TRBD1|TRBV6-5|TRBJ2-7|.
TGTGCCAGCAGTCGCGGACAGGGGGCTTACGAGCAGTACTTC
CASSRGQGAYEQYF
>.|TRBV6-5|TRBJ2-3|.
TGTGCCAGCAGTTACGGATCGGGAAAGGGCACAGATACGCAGTATTTT
CASSYGSGKGTDTQYF
>TRBD2|TRBV24-1|TRBJ2-1|.
TGTGCCACCAGTGACTCCCTAGCGGGCGCAATCCATGAGCAGTTCTTC
CATSDSLAGAIHEQFF
>TRBD2|TRBV7-9|TRBJ2-3|.
TGTGCCAGCAGCTCCGGGACTAGCGGGACAGATACGCAGTATTTT
CASSSGTSGTDTQYF
>.|TRBV18|TRBJ1-1|once
TGTGCCAGCTCACCACCGTTGTCGGGAGCCACTGAAGCTTTCTTT
CASSPPLSGATEAFF
>.|TRBV5-1|TRBJ2-5|.
TGCGCCAGCAGCTCCGCGGTACAAGAGACCCAGTACTTC
CASSSAVQETQYF
>.|TRBV21-1|TRBJ2-7|.
TGTGCCAGCAGCAAAGATGGACTAGCGGGAGACTACGAGCAGTACTTC
CASSKDGLAGDYEQYF
>.|TRBV6-6|TRBJ2-2|.
TGTGCCAGCAGTCCCTCAAGCGTAACCGGGGAGCTGTTTTTT
CASSPSSVTGELFF
>TRBD1|TRBV30|TRBJ1-2|.
TGTGCCTGGAAGGGACAGCCTGCCAACTATGGCTACACCTTC
CAWKGQPANYGYTF
>.|TRBV7-6|TRBJ2-5|.
TGTGCCAGCAGCCTTTCTCCCGGGGAGACCCAGTACTTC
CASSLSPGETQYF
>.|TRBV4-3|TRBJ2-1|few
TGCGCCAGCAGCCTCGAGGGAATCAATGAGCAGTTCTTC
CASSLEGINEQFF